At least ten counts were recorded for the clone carrying this T cell receptor (beta chain). The source of the sample is a study of patients and donors after allogeneic stem cell transplantation. In TCRdb, the RT-PCR reads were re-called with MiXCR into one record per CDR3 protein. The sample includes more than 850,000 distinct CDR3 sequences, 15% to 20% seen only once; the top ten take roughly 6.4%. Sequencing was done on a sample of blood, either unsorted or a sorted T cell fraction (not recorded which). The receptor's source is a human donor who was either an allogeneic HSCT recipient or a stem cell or donor lymphocyte infusion donor (not recorded which). It is not recorded whose cells these are; they may come from a transplant donor.

The CDR3: CSARSLTGVPPQETQYF. The CDR3 DNA follows: TGCAGTGCTAGATCCCTAACAGGGGTACCCCCTCAAGAGACCCAGTACTTC. The chain employs TRBV20-1 and TRBJ2-5; TRBD1 agrees at 7 bases. Losses at the gene ends were 2 bases for V and 2 bases for J; bases not matched to a gene: 14. This CDR3 contains 17 residues. CDR1 is DFQATT and CDR2 is SNEGSKA in the germline V gene (reference sequence).